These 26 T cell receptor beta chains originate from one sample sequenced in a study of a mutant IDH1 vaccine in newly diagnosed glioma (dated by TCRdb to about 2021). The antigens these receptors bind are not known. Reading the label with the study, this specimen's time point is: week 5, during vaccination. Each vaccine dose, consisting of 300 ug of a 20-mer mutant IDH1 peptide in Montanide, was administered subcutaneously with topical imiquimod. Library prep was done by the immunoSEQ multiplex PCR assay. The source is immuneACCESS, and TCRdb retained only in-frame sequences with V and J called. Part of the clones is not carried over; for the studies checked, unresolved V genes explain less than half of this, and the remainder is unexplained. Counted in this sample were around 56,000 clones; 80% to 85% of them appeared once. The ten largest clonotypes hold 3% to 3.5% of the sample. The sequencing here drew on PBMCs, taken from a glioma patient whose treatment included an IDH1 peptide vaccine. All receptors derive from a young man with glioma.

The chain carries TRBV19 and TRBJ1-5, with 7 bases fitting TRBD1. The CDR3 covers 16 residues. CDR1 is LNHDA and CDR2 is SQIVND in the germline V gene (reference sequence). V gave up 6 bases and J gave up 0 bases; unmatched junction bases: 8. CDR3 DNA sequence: TGTGCCAGTAGCATGACAGGGACTTATAGCAATCAGCCCCAGCATTTT. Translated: CASSMTGTYSNQPQHF.

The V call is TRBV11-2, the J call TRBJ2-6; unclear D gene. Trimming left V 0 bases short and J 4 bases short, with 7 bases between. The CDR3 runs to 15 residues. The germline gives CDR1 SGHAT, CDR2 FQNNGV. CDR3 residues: CASSLDPRGANVLTF. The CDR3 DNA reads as TGTGCCAGCAGCTTAGACCCCCGAGGGGCCAACGTCCTGACTTTC. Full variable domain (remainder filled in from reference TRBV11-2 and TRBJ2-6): EAGVAQSPRYKIIEKRQSVAFWCNPISGHATLYWYQQILGQGPKLLIQFQNNGVVDDSQLPKDRFSAERLKGVDSTLKIQPAKLEDSAVYLCASSLDPRGANVLTFGAGSRLTVL.

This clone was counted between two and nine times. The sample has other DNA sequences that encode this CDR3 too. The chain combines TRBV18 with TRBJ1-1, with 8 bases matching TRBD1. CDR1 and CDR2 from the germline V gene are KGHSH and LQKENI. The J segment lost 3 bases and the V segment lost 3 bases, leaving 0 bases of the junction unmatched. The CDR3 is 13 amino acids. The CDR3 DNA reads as TGTGCCAGCTCACCGACAGGGGACACTGAAGCTTTCTTT. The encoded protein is CASSPTGDTEAFF.

The CDR3 DNA reads as TGTGCCAGCAGGGTGGACAGACTCTCTGGAAACACCATATATTTT. It translates to CASRVDRLSGNTIYF. V and J are TRBV6-1 and TRBJ1-3; maybe TRBD1 (6 bases). The CDR3 is 15 residues long. Between the trimmed V and J ends, which lost 6 bases and 0 bases, there was a span of 12 bases. CDR1 MNHNS and CDR2 SASEGT come from the germline V gene.

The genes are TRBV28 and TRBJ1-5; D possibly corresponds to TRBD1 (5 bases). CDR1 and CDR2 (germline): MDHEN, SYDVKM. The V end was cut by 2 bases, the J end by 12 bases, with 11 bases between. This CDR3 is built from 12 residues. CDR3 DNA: TGTGCCAGCAGTTTACTGGGACGGAACCAGCATTTT. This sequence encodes CASSLLGRNQHF.

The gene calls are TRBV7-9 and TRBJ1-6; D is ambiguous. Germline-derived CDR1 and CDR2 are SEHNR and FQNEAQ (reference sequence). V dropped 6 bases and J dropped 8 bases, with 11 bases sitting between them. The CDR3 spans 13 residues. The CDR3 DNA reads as TGTGCCAGCAGTCGACTACATGATTCACCCCTCCACTTT. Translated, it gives CASSRLHDSPLHF. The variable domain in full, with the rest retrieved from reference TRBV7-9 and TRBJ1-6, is DTGVSQNPRHKITKRGQNVTFRCDPISEHNRLYWYRQTLGQGPEFLTYFQNEAQLEKSRLLSDRFSAERPKGSFSTLEIQRTEQGDSAMYLCASSRLHDSPLHFGNGTRLTVT.

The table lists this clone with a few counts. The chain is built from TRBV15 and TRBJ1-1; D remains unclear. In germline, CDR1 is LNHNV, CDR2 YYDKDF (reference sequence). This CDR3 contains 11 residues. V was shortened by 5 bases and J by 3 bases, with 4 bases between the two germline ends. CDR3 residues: CATSRDTEAFF. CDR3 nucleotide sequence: TGTGCCACCAGCCGCGACACTGAAGCTTTCTTT. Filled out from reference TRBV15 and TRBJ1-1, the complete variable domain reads DAMVIQNPRYQVTQFGKPVTLSCSQTLNHNVMYWYQQKSSQAPKLLFHYYDKDFNNEADTPDNFQSRRPNTSFCFLDIRSPGLGDTAMYLCATSRDTEAFFGQGTRLTVV.

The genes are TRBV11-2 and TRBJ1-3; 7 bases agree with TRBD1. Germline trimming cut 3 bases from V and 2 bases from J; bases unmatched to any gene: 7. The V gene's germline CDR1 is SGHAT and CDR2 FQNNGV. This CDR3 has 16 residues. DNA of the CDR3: TGTGCCAGCAGCTTTGAGACAGGGAAGGCTGGAAACACCATATATTTT. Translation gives CASSFETGKAGNTIYF. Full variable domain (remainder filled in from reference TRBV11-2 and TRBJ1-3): EAGVAQSPRYKIIEKRQSVAFWCNPISGHATLYWYQQILGQGPKLLIQFQNNGVVDDSQLPKDRFSAERLKGVDSTLKIQPAKLEDSAVYLCASSFETGKAGNTIYFGEGSWLTVV.

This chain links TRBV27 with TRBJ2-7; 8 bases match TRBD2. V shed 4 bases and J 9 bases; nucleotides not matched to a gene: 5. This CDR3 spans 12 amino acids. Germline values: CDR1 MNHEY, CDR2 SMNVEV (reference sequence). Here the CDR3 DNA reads TGTGCCAGCAGTTCGACTAGCGAAAGGCAGTACTTC. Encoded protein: CASSSTSERQYF.

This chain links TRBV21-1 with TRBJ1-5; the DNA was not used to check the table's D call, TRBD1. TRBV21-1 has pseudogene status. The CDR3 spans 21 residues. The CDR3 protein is CASSKMAPKDETGGGNQPQHF. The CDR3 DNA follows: TGTGCCAGCAGCAAAATGGCCCCGAAGGATGAGACAGGGGGCGGCAATCAGCCCCAGCATTTT.

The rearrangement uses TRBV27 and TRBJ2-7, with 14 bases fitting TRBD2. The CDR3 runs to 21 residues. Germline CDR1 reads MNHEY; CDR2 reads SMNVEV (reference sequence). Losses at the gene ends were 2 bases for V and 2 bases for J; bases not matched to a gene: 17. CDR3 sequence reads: CASSLTLSGTSGGRRTYEQYF. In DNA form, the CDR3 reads TGTGCCAGCAGTTTAACCCTCTCCGGGACTAGCGGGGGCAGGAGGACCTACGAGCAGTACTTC.

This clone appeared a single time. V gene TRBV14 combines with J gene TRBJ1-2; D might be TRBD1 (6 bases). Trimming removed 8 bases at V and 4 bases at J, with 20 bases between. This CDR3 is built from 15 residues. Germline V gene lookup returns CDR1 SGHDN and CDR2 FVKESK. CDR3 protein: CASAGDVGLGYGYTF. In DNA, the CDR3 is TGTGCCAGCGCAGGGGACGTCGGTTTAGGCTATGGCTACACCTTC.

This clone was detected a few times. The DNA of the CDR3 is TGTGCCAGCAGCCACGGAGGTTCTGGAAACACCATATATTTT. It is translated as CASSHGGSGNTIYF. The V and J genes are TRBV9 and TRBJ1-3; D call uncertain. The germline CDR1 and CDR2 sequences are SGDLS and YYNGEE. The CDR3 is 14 amino acids. Trimming pared 4 bases from V and 1 base from J, leaving 9 bases between.

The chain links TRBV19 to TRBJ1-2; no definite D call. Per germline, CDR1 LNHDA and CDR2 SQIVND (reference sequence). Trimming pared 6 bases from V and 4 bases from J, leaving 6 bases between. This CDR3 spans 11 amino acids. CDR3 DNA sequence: TGTGCCAGTAGGACGGTCTATGGCTACACCTTC. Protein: CASRTVYGYTF.

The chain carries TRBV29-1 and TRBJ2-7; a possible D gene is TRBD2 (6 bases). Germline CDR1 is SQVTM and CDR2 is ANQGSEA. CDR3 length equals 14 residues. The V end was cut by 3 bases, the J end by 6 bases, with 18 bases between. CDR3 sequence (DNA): TGCAGCGTTGACTCCGGGAGCAAGCGCGGCGAGCAGTACTTC. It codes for CSVDSGSKRGEQYF.

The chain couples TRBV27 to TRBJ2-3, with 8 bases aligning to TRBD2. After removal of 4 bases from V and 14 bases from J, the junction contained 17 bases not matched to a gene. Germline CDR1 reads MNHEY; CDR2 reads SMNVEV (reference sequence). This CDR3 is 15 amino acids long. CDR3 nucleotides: TGTGCCAGCAGTTCCCGGGATTGGACTAGCCACCCGGGGTATTTT. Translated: CASSSRDWTSHPGYF.

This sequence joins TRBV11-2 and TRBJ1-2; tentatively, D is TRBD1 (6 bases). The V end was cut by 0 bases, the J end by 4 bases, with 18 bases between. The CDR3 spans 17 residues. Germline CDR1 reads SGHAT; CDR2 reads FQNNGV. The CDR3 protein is CASSLDQGTETVYGYTF. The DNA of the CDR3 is TGTGCCAGCAGCTTAGATCAGGGGACGGAGACCGTCTATGGCTACACCTTC.

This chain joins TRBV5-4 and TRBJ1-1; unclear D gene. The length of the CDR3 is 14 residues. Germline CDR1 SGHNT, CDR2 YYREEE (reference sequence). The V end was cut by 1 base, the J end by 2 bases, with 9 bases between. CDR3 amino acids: CASSLSGRNTEAFF. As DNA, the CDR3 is TGTGCCAGCAGCTTGTCGGGCAGAAACACTGAAGCTTTCTTT.

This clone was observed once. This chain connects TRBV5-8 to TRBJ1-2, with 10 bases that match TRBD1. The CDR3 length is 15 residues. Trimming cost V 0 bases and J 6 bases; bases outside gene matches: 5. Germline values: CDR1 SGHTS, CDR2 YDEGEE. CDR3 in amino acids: CASSLAWDRGHGYTF. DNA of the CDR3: TGTGCCAGCAGCTTGGCCTGGGACAGGGGCCATGGCTACACCTTC.

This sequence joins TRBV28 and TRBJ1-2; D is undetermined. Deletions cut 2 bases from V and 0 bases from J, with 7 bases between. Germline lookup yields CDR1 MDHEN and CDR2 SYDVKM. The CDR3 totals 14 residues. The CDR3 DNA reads TGTGCCAGCAGTTTAACAGAGACTAACTATGGCTACACCTTC. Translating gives CASSLTETNYGYTF.

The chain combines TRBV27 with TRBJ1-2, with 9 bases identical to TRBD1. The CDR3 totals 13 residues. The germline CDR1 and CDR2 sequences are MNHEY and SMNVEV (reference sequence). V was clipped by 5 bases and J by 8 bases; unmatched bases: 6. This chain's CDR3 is CASSRGQGIGYTF. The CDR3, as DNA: TGTGCCAGCAGTCGAGGACAGGGGATCGGCTACACCTTC.

The CDR3 sequence is CASSLSRVLPDTQYF. The DNA of the CDR3 is TGTGCCAGCAGTTTAAGTAGGGTATTACCAGATACGCAGTATTTT. The rearrangement joins TRBV27 to TRBJ2-3; D is unresolved. Per germline, CDR1 MNHEY and CDR2 SMNVEV (reference sequence). The length of the CDR3 is 15 residues. V was trimmed by 2 bases and J by 4 bases, leaving 13 bases between them.

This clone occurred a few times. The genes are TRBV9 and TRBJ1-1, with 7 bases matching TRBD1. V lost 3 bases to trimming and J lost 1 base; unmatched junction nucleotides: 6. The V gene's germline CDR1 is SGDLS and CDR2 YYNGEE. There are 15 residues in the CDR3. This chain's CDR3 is CASSAGGLANTEAFF. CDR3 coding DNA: TGTGCCAGCAGCGCAGGGGGTTTGGCGAACACTGAAGCTTTCTTT.

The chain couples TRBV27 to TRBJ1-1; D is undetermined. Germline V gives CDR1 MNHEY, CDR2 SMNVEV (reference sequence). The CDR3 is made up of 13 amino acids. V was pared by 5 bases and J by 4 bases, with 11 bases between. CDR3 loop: CASSNAWGTEAFF. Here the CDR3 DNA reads TGTGCCAGCAGTAACGCCTGGGGCACTGAAGCTTTCTTT.

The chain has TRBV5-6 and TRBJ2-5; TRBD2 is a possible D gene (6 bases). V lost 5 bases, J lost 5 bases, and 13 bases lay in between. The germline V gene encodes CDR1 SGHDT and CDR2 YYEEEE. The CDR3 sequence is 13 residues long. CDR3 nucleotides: TGTGCCAGCAGACCGGGGGAGTGGGAGACCCAGTACTTC. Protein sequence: CASRPGEWETQYF.

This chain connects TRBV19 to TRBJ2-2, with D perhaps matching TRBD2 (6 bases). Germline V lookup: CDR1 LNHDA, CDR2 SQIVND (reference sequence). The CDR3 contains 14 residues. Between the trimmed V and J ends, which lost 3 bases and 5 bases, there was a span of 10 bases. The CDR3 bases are TGTGCCAGTAGTATTGGGACTCTAACCGGGGAGCTGTTTTTT. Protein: CASSIGTLTGELFF.